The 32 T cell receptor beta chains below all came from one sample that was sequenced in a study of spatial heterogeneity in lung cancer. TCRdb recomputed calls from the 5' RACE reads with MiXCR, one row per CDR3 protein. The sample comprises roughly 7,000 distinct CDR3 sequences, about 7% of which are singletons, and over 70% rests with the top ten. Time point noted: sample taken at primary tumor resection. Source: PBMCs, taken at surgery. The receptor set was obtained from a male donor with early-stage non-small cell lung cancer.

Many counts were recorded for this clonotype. The CDR3 reads CAWSQPSLQGDDQPQHF. CDR3 nucleotide sequence: TGTGCCTGGAGTCAACCCTCCCTACAGGGAGATGATCAGCCCCAGCATTTT. The rearrangement joins TRBV30 to TRBJ1-5; a possible D gene is TRBD1 (6 bases). Germline assignment: CDR1 GTSNPN and CDR2 SVGIG (reference sequence). This CDR3 comprises 17 residues. V was pared by 2 bases and J by 5 bases, with 22 bases between. The full variable domain, rest sourced from reference TRBV30 and TRBJ1-5, is SQTIHQWPATLVQPVGSPLSLECTVEGTSNPNLYWYRQAAGRGLQLLFYSVGIGQISSEVPQNLSASRPQDRQFILSSKKLLLSDSGFYLCAWSQPSLQGDDQPQHFGDGTRLSIL.

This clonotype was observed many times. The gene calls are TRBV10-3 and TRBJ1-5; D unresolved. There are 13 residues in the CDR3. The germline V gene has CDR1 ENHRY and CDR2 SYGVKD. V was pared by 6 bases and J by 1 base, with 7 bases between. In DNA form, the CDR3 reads TGTGCCATCAGGACCGACAGCAATCAGCCCCAGCATTTT. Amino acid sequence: CAIRTDSNQPQHF.

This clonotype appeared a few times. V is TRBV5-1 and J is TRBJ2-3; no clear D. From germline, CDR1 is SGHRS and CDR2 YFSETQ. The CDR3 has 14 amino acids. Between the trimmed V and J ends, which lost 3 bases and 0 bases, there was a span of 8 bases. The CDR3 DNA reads TGCGCCAGCAGCTCAACAACTAGCACAGATACGCAGTATTTT. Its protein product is CASSSTTSTDTQYF.

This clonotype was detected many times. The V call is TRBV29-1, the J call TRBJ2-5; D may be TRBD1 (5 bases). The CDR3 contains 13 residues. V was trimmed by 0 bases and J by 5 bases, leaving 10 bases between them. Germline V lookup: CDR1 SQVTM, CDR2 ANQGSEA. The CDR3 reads CSVEEGVVETQYF. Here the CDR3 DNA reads TGCAGCGTTGAAGAAGGGGTGGTGGAGACCCAGTACTTC.

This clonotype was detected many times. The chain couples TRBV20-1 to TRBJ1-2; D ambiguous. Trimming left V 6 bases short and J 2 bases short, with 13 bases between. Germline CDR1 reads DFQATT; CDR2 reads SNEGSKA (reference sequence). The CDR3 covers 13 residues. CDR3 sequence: CSAHLWENYGYTF. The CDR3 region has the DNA TGCAGTGCCCACCTGTGGGAGAACTATGGCTACACCTTC.

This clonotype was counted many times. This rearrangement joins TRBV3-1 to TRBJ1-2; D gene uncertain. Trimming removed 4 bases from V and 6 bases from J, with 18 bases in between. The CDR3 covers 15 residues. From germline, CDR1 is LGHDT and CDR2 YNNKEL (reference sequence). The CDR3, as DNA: TGTGCCAGCAGCCGCTGGGAGGATGTCCCCCATGGCTACACCTTC. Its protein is CASSRWEDVPHGYTF.

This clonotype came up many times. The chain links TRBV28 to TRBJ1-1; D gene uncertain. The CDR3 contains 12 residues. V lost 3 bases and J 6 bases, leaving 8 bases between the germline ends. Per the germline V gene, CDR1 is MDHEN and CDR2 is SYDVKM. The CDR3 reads CASSFKSAEAFF. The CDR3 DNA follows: TGTGCCAGCAGTTTTAAGAGTGCTGAAGCTTTCTTT.

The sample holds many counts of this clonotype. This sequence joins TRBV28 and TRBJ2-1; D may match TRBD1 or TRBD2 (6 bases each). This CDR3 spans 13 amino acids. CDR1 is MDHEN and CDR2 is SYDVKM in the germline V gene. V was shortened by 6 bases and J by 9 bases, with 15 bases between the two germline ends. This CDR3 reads CASRTQGRSEQFF. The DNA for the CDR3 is TGTGCCAGCAGGACTCAGGGGAGGAGTGAGCAGTTCTTC.

CDR3 sequence: CASSDHEYSPLHF. CDR3 DNA sequence: TGTGCCAGCAGTGATCATGAATATTCACCCCTCCACTTT. This sequence joins TRBV25-1 and TRBJ1-6; no firm D call. Trimming took 3 bases from V and 8 from J, leaving 8 bases between them. Per the germline V gene, CDR1 is MGHDK and CDR2 is SYGVNS. The CDR3 covers 13 residues.

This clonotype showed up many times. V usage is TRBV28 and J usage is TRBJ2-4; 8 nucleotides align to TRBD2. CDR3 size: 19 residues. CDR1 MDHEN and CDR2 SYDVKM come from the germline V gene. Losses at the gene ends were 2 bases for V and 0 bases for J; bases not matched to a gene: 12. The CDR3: CASSLIPPLAGLAKNIQYF. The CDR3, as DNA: TGTGCCAGCAGTTTAATTCCCCCTCTAGCGGGCCTAGCCAAAAACATTCAGTACTTC.

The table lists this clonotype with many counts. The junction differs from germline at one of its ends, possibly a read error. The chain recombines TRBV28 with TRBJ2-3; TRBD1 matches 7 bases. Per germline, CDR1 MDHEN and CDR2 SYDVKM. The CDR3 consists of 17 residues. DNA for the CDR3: TGTGCCAGCGGTTTGGCAGGGGGAATGTCTAGCACAGATACGCAGTATTTT. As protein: CASGLAGGMSSTDTQYF.

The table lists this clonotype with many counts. Here the CDR3 reads CASSLGGNYGYTF. In DNA form, the CDR3 reads TGTGCCAGCAGCTTAGGGGGCAACTATGGCTACACCTTC. The chain recombines TRBV7-2 with TRBJ1-2; D is possibly TRBD1 (5 bases). The CDR3 totals 13 residues. From germline, CDR1 is SGHTA and CDR2 FQGNSA. Trimming left V 1 base short and J 2 bases short, with 5 bases between.

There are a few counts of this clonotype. CDR3 DNA sequence: TGTGCCAGCAGCCAAGTATACAGGGAGCAAGAGACCCAGTACTTC. Translating gives CASSQVYREQETQYF. V and J are TRBV3-1 and TRBJ2-5, with D perhaps TRBD1 (6 bases). Germline-derived CDR1 and CDR2 are LGHDT and YNNKEL (reference sequence). The CDR3 covers 15 residues. The germline V and J ends were trimmed by 1 base and 2 bases, with 11 bases remaining between them.

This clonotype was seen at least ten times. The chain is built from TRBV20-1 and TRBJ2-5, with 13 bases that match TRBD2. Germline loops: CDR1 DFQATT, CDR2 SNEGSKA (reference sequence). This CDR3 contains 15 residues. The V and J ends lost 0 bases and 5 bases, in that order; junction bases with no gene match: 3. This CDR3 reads CSARDMTSGGETQYF. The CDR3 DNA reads TGCAGTGCTAGAGATATGACTAGCGGGGGGGAGACCCAGTACTTC.

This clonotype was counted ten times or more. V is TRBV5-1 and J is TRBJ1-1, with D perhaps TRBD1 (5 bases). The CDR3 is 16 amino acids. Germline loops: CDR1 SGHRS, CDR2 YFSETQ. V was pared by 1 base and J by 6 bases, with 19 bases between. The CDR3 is CASSLSKGETASEAFF. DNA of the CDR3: TGCGCCAGCAGCTTGTCCAAAGGGGAGACAGCTTCTGAAGCTTTCTTT.

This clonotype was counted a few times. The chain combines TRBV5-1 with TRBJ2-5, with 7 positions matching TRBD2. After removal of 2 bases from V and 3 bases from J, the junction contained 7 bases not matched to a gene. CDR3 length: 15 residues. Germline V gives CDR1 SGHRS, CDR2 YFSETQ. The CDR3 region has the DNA TGCGCCAGCAGCTTTCCGGCTAGCGGAAAAGAGACCCAGTACTTC. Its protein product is CASSFPASGKETQYF. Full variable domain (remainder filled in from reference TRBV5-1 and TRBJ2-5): KAGVTQTPRYLIKTRGQQVTLSCSPISGHRSVSWYQQTPGQGLQFLFEYFSETQRNKGNFPGRFSGRQFSNSRSEMNVSTLELGDSALYLCASSFPASGKETQYFGPGTRLLVL.

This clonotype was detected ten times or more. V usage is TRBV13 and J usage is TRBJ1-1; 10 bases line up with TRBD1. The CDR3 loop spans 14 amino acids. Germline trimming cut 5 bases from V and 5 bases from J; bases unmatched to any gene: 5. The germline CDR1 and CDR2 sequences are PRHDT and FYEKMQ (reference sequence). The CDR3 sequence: CASSPGTGATEAFF. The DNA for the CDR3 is TGTGCCAGCAGCCCGGGGACAGGGGCAACTGAAGCTTTCTTT.

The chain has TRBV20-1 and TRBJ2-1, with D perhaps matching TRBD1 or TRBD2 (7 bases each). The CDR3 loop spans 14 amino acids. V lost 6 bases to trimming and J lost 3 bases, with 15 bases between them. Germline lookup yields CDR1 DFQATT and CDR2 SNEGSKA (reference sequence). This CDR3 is CSAPQGGDYNEQFF. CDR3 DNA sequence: TGCAGTGCCCCTCAGGGGGGGGACTACAATGAGCAGTTCTTC.

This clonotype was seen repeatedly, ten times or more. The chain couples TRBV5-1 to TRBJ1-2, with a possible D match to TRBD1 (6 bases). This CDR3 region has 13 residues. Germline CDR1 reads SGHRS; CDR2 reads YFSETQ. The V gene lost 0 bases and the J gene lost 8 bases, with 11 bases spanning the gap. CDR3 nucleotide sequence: TGCGCCAGCAGCTTGGAACAGGGCCTCGGCTACACCTTC. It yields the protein CASSLEQGLGYTF.

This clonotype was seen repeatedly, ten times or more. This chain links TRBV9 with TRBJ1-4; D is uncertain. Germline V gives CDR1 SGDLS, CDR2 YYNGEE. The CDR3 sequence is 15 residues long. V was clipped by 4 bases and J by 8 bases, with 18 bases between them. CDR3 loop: CASSPFSEAGEKLFF. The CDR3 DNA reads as TGTGCCAGCAGCCCCTTTTCAGAAGCGGGAGAAAAACTGTTTTTT. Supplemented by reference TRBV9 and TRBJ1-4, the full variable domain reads DSGVTQTPKHLITATGQRVTLRCSPRSGDLSVYWYQQSLDQGLQFLIQYYNGEERAKGNILERFSAQQFPDLHSELNLSSLELGDSALYFCASSPFSEAGEKLFFGSGTQLSVL.

CDR3 amino acids: CSVEDLTGGYEQYF. The CDR3 nucleotides read TGCAGCGTTGAAGATCTAACAGGGGGGTACGAGCAGTACTTC. The chain recombines TRBV29-1 with TRBJ2-7; 8 bases align to TRBD1. V lost 0 bases and J lost 4; bases outside the gene matches: 5. The CDR3 has 14 amino acids. Per germline, CDR1 SQVTM and CDR2 ANQGSEA.

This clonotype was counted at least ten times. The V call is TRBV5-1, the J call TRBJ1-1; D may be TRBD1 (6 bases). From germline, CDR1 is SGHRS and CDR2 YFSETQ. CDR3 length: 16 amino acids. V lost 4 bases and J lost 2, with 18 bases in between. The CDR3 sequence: CASSPWGGQTNTEAFF. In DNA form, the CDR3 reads TGCGCCAGCAGCCCTTGGGGCGGACAGACAAACACTGAAGCTTTCTTT.

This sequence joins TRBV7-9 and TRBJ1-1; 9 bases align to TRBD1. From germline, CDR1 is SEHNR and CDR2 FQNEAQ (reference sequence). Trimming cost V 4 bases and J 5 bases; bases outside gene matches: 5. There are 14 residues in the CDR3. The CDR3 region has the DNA TGTGCCAGCAGCTCCGGGACAGGGAGGACTGAAGCTTTCTTT. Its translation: CASSSGTGRTEAFF.

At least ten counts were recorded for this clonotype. The CDR3 bases are TGTGCCACGAAAGGGGGCCAGTTAACTGAAGCTTTCTTT. It encodes CATKGGQLTEAFF. This chain uses TRBV2 with TRBJ1-1; 7 nucleotides agree with TRBD1. Looked up from germline, CDR1 is SNHLY and CDR2 is FYNNEI. The CDR3 sequence is 13 residues long. V dropped 10 bases and J dropped 5; count of bases not matched to a gene: 10.

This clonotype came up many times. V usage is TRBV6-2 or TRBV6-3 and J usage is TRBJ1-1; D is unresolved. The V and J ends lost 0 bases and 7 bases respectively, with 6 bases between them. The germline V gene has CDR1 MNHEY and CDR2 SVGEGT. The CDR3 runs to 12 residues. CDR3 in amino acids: CASSYSMGEAFF. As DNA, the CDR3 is TGTGCCAGCAGTTACTCGATGGGTGAAGCTTTCTTT.

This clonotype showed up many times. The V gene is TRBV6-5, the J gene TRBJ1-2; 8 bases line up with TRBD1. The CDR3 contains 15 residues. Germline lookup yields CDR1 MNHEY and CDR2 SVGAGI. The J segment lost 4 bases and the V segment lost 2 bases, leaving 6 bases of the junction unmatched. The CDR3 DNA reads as TGTGCCAGCAGTTACCAGGGACAGGAGGTCTATGGCTACACCTTC. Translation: CASSYQGQEVYGYTF.

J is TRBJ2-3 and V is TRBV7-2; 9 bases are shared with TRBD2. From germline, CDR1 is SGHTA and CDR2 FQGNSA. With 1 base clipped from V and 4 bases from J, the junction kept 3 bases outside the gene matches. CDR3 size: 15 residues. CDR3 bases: TGTGCCAGCAGCTTAGGGGGGACTAGCCCAGATACGCAGTATTTT. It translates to CASSLGGTSPDTQYF.

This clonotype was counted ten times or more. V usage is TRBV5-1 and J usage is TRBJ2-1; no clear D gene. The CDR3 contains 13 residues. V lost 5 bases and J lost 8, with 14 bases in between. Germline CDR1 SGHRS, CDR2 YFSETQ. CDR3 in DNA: TGCGCCAGCAGGTCCCTGTTCCAGCATGAGCAGTTCTTC. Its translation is CASRSLFQHEQFF. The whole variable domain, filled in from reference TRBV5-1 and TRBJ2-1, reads KAGVTQTPRYLIKTRGQQVTLSCSPISGHRSVSWYQQTPGQGLQFLFEYFSETQRNKGNFPGRFSGRQFSNSRSEMNVSTLELGDSALYLCASRSLFQHEQFFGPGTRLTVL.

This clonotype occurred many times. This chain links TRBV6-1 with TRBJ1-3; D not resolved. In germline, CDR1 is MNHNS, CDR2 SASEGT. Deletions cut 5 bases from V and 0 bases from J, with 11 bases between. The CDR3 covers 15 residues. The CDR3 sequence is CASSFRSNSGNTIYF. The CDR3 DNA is TGTGCCAGCAGTTTTCGCAGTAACTCTGGAAACACCATATATTTT.

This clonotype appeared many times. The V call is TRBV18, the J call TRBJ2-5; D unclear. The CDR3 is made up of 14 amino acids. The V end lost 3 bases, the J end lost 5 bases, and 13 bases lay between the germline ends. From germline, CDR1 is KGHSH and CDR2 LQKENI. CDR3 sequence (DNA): TGTGCCAGCTCACCCGCTGGGCCAGCGGAGACCCAGTACTTC. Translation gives CASSPAGPAETQYF.

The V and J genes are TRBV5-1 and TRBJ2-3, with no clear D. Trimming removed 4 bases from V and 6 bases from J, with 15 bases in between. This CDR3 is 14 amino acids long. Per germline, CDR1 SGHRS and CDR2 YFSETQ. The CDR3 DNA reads TGCGCCAGCAGCCGAAATAAGGGTTTTGATACGCAGTATTTT. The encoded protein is CASSRNKGFDTQYF.

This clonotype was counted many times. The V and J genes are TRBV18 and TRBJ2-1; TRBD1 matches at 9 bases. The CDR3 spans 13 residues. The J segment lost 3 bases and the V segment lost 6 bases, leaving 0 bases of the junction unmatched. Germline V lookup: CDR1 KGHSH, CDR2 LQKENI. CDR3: CASSGQGYNEQFF. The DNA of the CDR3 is TGTGCCAGCTCGGGACAGGGCTACAATGAGCAGTTCTTC.